Following are 27 T cell receptor beta chains from one sample sequenced in a study of technical replicates of blood from a few donors. TCRdb's copy holds only in-frame clones and misses some; the assay was immunoSEQ multiplex PCR. Of about 81,000 clones listed, 96% were seen once; the top ten hold nearly 0.2%. Sequencing was carried out using T cells isolated from PBMCs. The origin of the receptors is a human donor in good health.

In DNA, the CDR3 is TGCGCCAGCAGCCCCGGGACAGGGCTAACACTCAACACTGAAGCTTTCTTT. This translates into CASSPGTGLTLNTEAFF. The genes are TRBV5-1 and TRBJ1-1; 9 nucleotides match TRBD1. V shed 4 bases and J 2 bases; nucleotides not matched to a gene: 12. The CDR3 runs to 17 residues. Per germline, CDR1 SGHRS and CDR2 YFSETQ.

The rearrangement links TRBV5-6 to TRBJ2-7; TRBD1 aligns across 7 bases. V was clipped by 2 bases and J by 6 bases; unmatched bases: 5. In germline, CDR1 is SGHDT, CDR2 YYEEEE. The length of the CDR3 is 13 residues. DNA of the CDR3: TGTGCCAGCAGCTTCCGACAGGGCAGCGAGCAGTACTTC. It specifies CASSFRQGSEQYF.

The V gene is TRBV28, the J gene TRBJ1-5; D is uncertain. Trimming shortened V by 6 bases and J by 3 bases, and 15 bases separated the two germline ends. Germline loops: CDR1 MDHEN, CDR2 SYDVKM. The CDR3 is 15 amino acids. The CDR3 DNA follows: TGTGCCAGCAGGAAACAGCTAAGTGCCAATCAGCCCCAGCATTTT. Translation gives CASRKQLSANQPQHF. The whole variable domain, remainder taken from reference TRBV28 and TRBJ1-5, is DVKVTQSSRYLVKRTGEKVFLECVQDMDHENMFWYRQDPGLGLRLIYFSYDVKMKEKGDIPEGYSVSREKKERFSLILESASTNQTSMYLCASRKQLSANQPQHFGDGTRLSIL.

V gene TRBV5-4 combines with J gene TRBJ2-7, with D perhaps matching TRBD1 (5 bases). The CDR3 spans 15 residues. The germline V and J ends were trimmed by 7 bases and 2 bases, with 19 bases remaining between them. Germline V gene lookup returns CDR1 SGHNT and CDR2 YYREEE (reference sequence). In DNA, the CDR3 is TGTGCCAGCGCCCAAACAGGCTCCGTTACCTACGAGCAGTACTTC. Its translation: CASAQTGSVTYEQYF.

The V and J genes are TRBV2 and TRBJ1-1; 8 bases are shared with TRBD1. The germline CDR1 and CDR2 sequences are SNHLY and FYNNEI. The J segment lost 0 bases and the V segment lost 8 bases, leaving 14 bases of the junction unmatched. The CDR3 sequence is 17 residues long. The CDR3 is CASEDRTGRYMNTEAFF. For the CDR3, the DNA is TGTGCCAGCGAGGACCGGACAGGGAGATACATGAACACTGAAGCTTTCTTT.

This chain links TRBV29-1 with TRBJ1-2; TRBD1 might be the D (6 bases). The CDR3 runs to 12 residues. CDR1 and CDR2 (germline): SQVTM, ANQGSEA. The V end was cut by 6 bases, the J end by 6 bases, with 14 bases between. This CDR3 reads CSVRGGRDGYTF. CDR3 DNA sequence: TGCAGCGTGAGAGGGGGTCGGGATGGCTACACCTTC.

The chain links TRBV2 to TRBJ1-6; 7 bases are shared with TRBD1. V lost 3 bases to trimming and J lost 7 bases; unmatched junction nucleotides: 9. In germline, CDR1 is SNHLY, CDR2 FYNNEI. The CDR3 sequence is 16 residues long. CDR3 residues: CASSESRQGNNSPLHF. In DNA form, the CDR3 reads TGTGCCAGCAGTGAGTCGAGACAGGGTAACAATTCACCCCTCCACTTT.

The J gene is TRBJ2-7, the V gene TRBV27; 9 nucleotides line up with TRBD1. The V segment lost 6 bases and the J segment 6 bases; nucleotides outside the gene matches: 15. The germline gives CDR1 MNHEY, CDR2 SMNVEV (reference sequence). The CDR3 contains 16 residues. The CDR3: CASSPRAGTGLIEQYF. In DNA, the CDR3 is TGTGCCAGCAGCCCCCGGGCCGGGACAGGGCTGATCGAGCAGTACTTC.

The rearrangement joins TRBV14 to TRBJ1-6; D is undetermined. CDR3 length: 16 residues. The germline V and J ends were trimmed by 4 bases and 7 bases, with 17 bases remaining between them. Germline CDR1 is SGHDN and CDR2 is FVKESK. CDR3 DNA: TGTGCCAGCAGCCGCCCCGGGGAGGGTAAGAATTCACCCCTCCACTTT. The encoded protein is CASSRPGEGKNSPLHF.

V and J are TRBV4-1 and TRBJ1-1; D possibly corresponds to TRBD1 (6 bases). From germline, CDR1 is MGHRA and CDR2 YSYEKL. The CDR3 length is 15 residues. V shed 0 bases and J shed 4 bases, with 12 bases lying between them. CDR3 sequence: CASSQDPQGATEAFF. CDR3 in DNA: TGCGCCAGCAGCCAAGACCCACAGGGCGCCACTGAAGCTTTCTTT.

The V gene is TRBV6-5, the J gene TRBJ2-7; no reliable D call. CDR3 length: 14 residues. Trimming took 0 bases from V and 6 from J, leaving 12 bases between them. CDR1 is MNHEY and CDR2 is SVGAGI in the germline V gene. The CDR3 protein is CASSYSTTYPEQYF. Written as DNA, the CDR3 is TGTGCCAGCAGTTACTCGACGACTTATCCCGAGCAGTACTTC.

The rearrangement links TRBV28 to TRBJ1-5; unclear D gene. Looked up from germline, CDR1 is MDHEN and CDR2 is SYDVKM. The CDR3 runs 13 residues. V was trimmed by 7 bases and J by 3 bases, leaving 10 bases between them. The CDR3 region is CASISQFNQPQHF. The DNA of the CDR3 is TGTGCCAGCATATCGCAGTTCAATCAGCCCCAGCATTTT.

The chain is built from TRBV9 and TRBJ2-3, with 11 positions matching TRBD2. The CDR3 totals 16 residues. Germline loops: CDR1 SGDLS, CDR2 YYNGEE. Trimming removed 5 bases from V and 2 bases from J; junction bases left unmatched: 7. CDR3 coding DNA: TGTGCCAGCAGTCTAGCGGGGGGACAAACCACAGATACGCAGTATTTT. Translation: CASSLAGGQTTDTQYF.

The chain combines TRBV27 with TRBJ1-5; 8 positions agree with TRBD1. J lost 2 bases, V lost 10 bases, and 4 bases had no gene match. This CDR3 has 13 residues. Germline-derived CDR1 and CDR2 are MNHEY and SMNVEV (reference sequence). As DNA, the CDR3 is TGTGCCACCACGGGACAGGGCAATCAGCCCCAGCATTTT. It yields the protein CATTGQGNQPQHF.

The chain recombines TRBV30 with TRBJ1-6; the match to TRBD1 covers 9 bases. The CDR3 loop spans 15 amino acids. The trim removed 2 bases at V and 7 bases at J, leaving 6 bases unmatched. The germline V gene has CDR1 GTSNPN and CDR2 SVGIG (reference sequence). The CDR3 here is CAWSTGTGRNSPLHF. DNA for the CDR3: TGTGCCTGGAGTACCGGGACAGGGAGGAATTCACCCCTCCACTTT.

This chain uses TRBV9 with TRBJ2-3, with a possible D match to TRBD2 (6 bases). Trimming left V 6 bases short and J 2 bases short, with 16 bases between. Germline-derived CDR1 and CDR2 are SGDLS and YYNGEE. The CDR3 is 15 amino acids. CDR3 DNA sequence: TGTGCCAGCACCCCGACCGGGGGAATCACAGATACGCAGTATTTT. Translated: CASTPTGGITDTQYF.

V is TRBV2 and J is TRBJ1-1; D not certain. V lost 6 bases to trimming and J lost 2 bases, with 7 bases between them. The germline V gene encodes CDR1 SNHLY and CDR2 FYNNEI. There are 12 residues in the CDR3. The CDR3 spells CASRYTNTEAFF. Written as DNA, the CDR3 is TGTGCCAGCAGGTACACCAACACTGAAGCTTTCTTT.

This clone came up once. V usage is TRBV7-6 and J usage is TRBJ2-1; 10 bases align to TRBD1. This CDR3 spans 14 amino acids. The V gene end was trimmed by 5 bases and the J gene end by 8 bases; junction bases not matched to a gene: 6. CDR1 and CDR2 from the germline V gene are SGHVS and FNYEAQ. CDR3 in DNA: TGTGCCAGCAGCCGACAGGGGGCGCGGGATGAGCAGTTCTTC. Its protein is CASSRQGARDEQFF.

V gene TRBV5-5 combines with J gene TRBJ1-2; TRBD1 aligns across 8 bases. V gave up 1 base and J gave up 8 bases; unmatched junction bases: 10. Germline V gene lookup returns CDR1 SGHKS and CDR2 YYEKEE (reference sequence). This CDR3 spans 15 amino acids. The CDR3 DNA sequence: TGTGCCAGCAGCTTGTGGGGGACAACAGGGGGAGGCTACACCTTC. This gives the protein CASSLWGTTGGGYTF.

The rearrangement joins TRBV6-5 to TRBJ1-1, with TRBD1 as a possible D gene (6 bases). CDR3 length: 14 residues. V dropped 5 bases and J dropped 4 bases, with 14 bases sitting between them. Germline loops: CDR1 MNHEY, CDR2 SVGAGI. Here the CDR3 DNA reads TGTGCCAGCAGTCGGACAGACAGCGGCACTGAAGCTTTCTTT. Amino acids: CASSRTDSGTEAFF.

The chain is built from TRBV5-6 and TRBJ2-7, with 9 bases that match TRBD2. The V gene end was trimmed by 2 bases and the J gene end by 3 bases; junction bases not matched to a gene: 3. Germline CDR1 reads SGHDT; CDR2 reads YYEEEE. This CDR3 is 14 amino acids long. The CDR3 sequence: CASSLAGGVYEQYF. CDR3 DNA: TGTGCCAGCAGCTTAGCGGGAGGCGTCTACGAGCAGTACTTC.

V is TRBV27 and J is TRBJ2-2; 8 nucleotides agree with TRBD1. V was pared by 8 bases and J by 4 bases, with 15 bases of the junction left unmatched. Germline V gives CDR1 MNHEY, CDR2 SMNVEV (reference sequence). The CDR3 spans 17 residues. CDR3 nucleotide sequence: TGTGCCAGCCGCTATACCGGGACAGGAGACTTCACCGGGGAGCTGTTTTTT. It translates to CASRYTGTGDFTGELFF.

V gene TRBV30 combines with J gene TRBJ2-7; TRBD2 might be the D (7 bases). Trimming pared 1 base from V and 7 bases from J, leaving 14 bases between. This CDR3 comprises 13 residues. CDR1 and CDR2 from the germline V gene are GTSNPN and SVGIG (reference sequence). The CDR3 sequence is CAWSGGGADEQYF. Written as DNA, the CDR3 is TGTGCCTGGAGTGGTGGGGGGGCGGATGAGCAGTACTTC.

The rearrangement joins TRBV5-5 to TRBJ2-5; a possible D gene is TRBD2 (7 bases). The V gene's germline CDR1 is SGHKS and CDR2 YYEKEE (reference sequence). There are 16 residues in the CDR3. V was trimmed by 0 bases and J by 3 bases, leaving 15 bases between them. The CDR3, as DNA: TGTGCCAGCAGCTTGGCTAGGGGGGGGCGCGAAGAGACCCAGTACTTC. Translation: CASSLARGGREETQYF.

The chain uses TRBV5-1 and TRBJ1-2; TRBD1 might be the D (5 bases). Germline V gene lookup returns CDR1 SGHRS and CDR2 YFSETQ. The length of the CDR3 is 16 residues. The V end was cut by 4 bases, the J end by 4 bases, with 20 bases between. For the CDR3, the DNA is TGCGCCAGCAGCCCTGGGGCTGGGGCGAAGACCTATGGCTACACCTTC. It is translated as CASSPGAGAKTYGYTF.

The chain carries TRBV4-2 and TRBJ1-2, with 8 bases identical to TRBD1. Germline CDR1 LGHNA, CDR2 YNFKEQ. Germline trimming cut 1 base from V and 4 bases from J; bases unmatched to any gene: 8. The CDR3 covers 16 residues. The CDR3 nucleotides are TGTGCCAGCAGCCAAGCTACTGAAACAGGGGGCTATGGCTACACCTTC. It specifies CASSQATETGGYGYTF.

The V gene is TRBV4-1, the J gene TRBJ1-4; TRBD1 matches 7 bases. J gave up 5 bases and V 4 bases, and 13 bases lay outside the gene matches. From germline, CDR1 is MGHRA and CDR2 YSYEKL. The CDR3 is made up of 17 amino acids. CDR3 DNA sequence: TGCGCCAGCAGCCGACAGGGTTTAATCCCCTGGAATGAAAAACTGTTTTTT. This sequence encodes CASSRQGLIPWNEKLFF.